The 5 T cell receptor beta chains below all came from one sample that was sequenced in a study of OX40 agonist ivuxolimab in advanced cancers. Assay used: immunoSEQ multiplex PCR; TCRdb lists only in-frame clones, some missing. The sample lists about 63,000 clones; 80% to 90% were seen once. Source: CD4+ or CD8+ T cells sorted from blood, taken in a trial of the OX40 agonist ivuxolimab. These receptors were taken from an adult with an advanced solid tumor such as melanoma, head and neck, liver or kidney cancer.

A single count supports this clone. The chain is built from TRBV18 and TRBJ1-1; 8 nucleotides agree with TRBD1. There are 15 residues in the CDR3. V shed 6 bases, J shed 1 base, and the junction held 7 bases outside the gene matches. Germline lookup yields CDR1 KGHSH and CDR2 LQKENI. This CDR3 is CASSSSTGGNTEAFF. CDR3 sequence (DNA): TGTGCCAGCTCTAGTTCTACAGGGGGGAACACTGAAGCTTTCTTT.

This sequence joins TRBV28 and TRBJ1-2, with no clear D. The CDR3 length is 15 residues. V was trimmed by 10 bases and J by 4 bases, leaving 22 bases between them. Germline CDR1 is MDHEN and CDR2 is SYDVKM. The CDR3 loop reads CATPSPPGRSYGYTF. Written as DNA, the CDR3 is TGTGCCACCCCGTCCCCCCCGGGCCGCTCCTATGGCTACACCTTC.

V and J are TRBV13 and TRBJ2-1; D not certain. Germline-derived CDR1 and CDR2 are PRHDT and FYEKMQ (reference sequence). The CDR3 contains 15 residues. V dropped 5 bases and J dropped 0 bases, with 11 bases sitting between them. DNA for the CDR3: TGTGCCAGCAGCGTCGACCCGAGCTCCTACAATGAGCAGTTCTTC. It specifies CASSVDPSSYNEQFF.

The gene calls are TRBV2 and TRBJ2-3; the match to TRBD2 covers 9 bases. CDR3 size: 16 residues. CDR1 SNHLY and CDR2 FYNNEI come from the germline V gene. V shed 7 bases and J 5 bases; nucleotides not matched to a gene: 13. This CDR3 reads CASNPMGRGGRDTQYF. In DNA, the CDR3 is TGTGCCAGCAACCCCATGGGGCGGGGGGGCCGAGATACGCAGTATTTT.

The chain carries TRBV7-9 and TRBJ2-5, with no clear D. The CDR3 is 13 residues long. V was cut by 6 bases and J by 2 bases, with 10 bases left in between. Germline lookup yields CDR1 SEHNR and CDR2 FQNEAQ (reference sequence). CDR3 in amino acids: CASSYEQQETQYF. As DNA, the CDR3 is TGTGCCAGCAGTTACGAACAGCAAGAGACCCAGTACTTC.